This T cell receptor beta chain was recorded in a study of T cell changes during pregnancy in multiple sclerosis. Germline V CDR1 and CDR2: LGHNA, YNFKEQ. The CDR3 is 16 residues long. V lost 0 bases to trimming and J lost 4 bases; unmatched junction nucleotides: 3. Profiling relied on immunoSEQ multiplex PCR, and the TCRdb table lists in-frame clones only, not all of them. This table holds tens of thousands of clones, just over 90% found once. The sequence came from a female donor in good health, enrolled as a control in a pregnancy study. Sequenced material: peripheral blood, taken in the second trimester of pregnancy. V and J are TRBV4-2 and TRBJ2-5, with 12 bases that match TRBD2. Here the CDR3 DNA reads TGTGCCAGCAGCCAAGATCCTAGCGGGGGGGCAGAGACCCAGTACTTC. This translates into CASSQDPSGGAETQYF.